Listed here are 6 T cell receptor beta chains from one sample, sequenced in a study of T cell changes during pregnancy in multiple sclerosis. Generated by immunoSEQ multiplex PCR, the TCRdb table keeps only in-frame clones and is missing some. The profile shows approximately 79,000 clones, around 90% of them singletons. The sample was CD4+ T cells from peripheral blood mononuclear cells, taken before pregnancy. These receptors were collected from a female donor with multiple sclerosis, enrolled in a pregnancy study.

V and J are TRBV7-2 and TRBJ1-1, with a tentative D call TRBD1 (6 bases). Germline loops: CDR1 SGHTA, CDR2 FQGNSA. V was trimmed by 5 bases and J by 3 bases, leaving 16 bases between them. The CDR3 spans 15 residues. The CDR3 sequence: CASSRTGNRDTEAFF. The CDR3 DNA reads TGTGCCAGCAGCCGAACAGGGAATAGGGACACTGAAGCTTTCTTT.

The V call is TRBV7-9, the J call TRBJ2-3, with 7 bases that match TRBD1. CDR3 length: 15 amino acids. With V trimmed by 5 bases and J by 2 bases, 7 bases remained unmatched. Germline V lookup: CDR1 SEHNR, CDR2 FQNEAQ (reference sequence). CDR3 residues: CASSHPGQITDTQYF. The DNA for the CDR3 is TGTGCCAGCAGCCACCCGGGACAGATCACAGATACGCAGTATTTT.

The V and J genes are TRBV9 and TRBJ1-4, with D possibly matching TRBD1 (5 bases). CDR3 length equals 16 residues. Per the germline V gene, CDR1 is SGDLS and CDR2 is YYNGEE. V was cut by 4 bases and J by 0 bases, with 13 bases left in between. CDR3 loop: CASSSRDRATNEKLFF. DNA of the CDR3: TGTGCCAGCAGCTCCAGAGACAGAGCAACTAATGAAAAACTGTTTTTT.

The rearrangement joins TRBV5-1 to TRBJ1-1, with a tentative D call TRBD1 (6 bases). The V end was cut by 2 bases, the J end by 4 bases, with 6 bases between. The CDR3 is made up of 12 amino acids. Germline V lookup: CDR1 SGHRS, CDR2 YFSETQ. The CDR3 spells CASSFRGTEAFF. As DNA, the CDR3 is TGCGCCAGCAGCTTCAGGGGCACTGAAGCTTTCTTT.

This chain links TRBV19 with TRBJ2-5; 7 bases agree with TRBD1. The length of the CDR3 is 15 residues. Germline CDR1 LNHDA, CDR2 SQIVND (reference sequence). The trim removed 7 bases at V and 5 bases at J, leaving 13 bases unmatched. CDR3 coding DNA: TGTGCCAGTACTCCAAGAATAGGGGGCTGGGAGACCCAGTACTTC. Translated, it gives CASTPRIGGWETQYF. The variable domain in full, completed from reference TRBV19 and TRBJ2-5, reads DGGITQSPKYLFRKEGQNVTLSCEQNLNHDAMYWYRQDPGQGLRLIYYSQIVNDFQKGDIAEGYSVSREKKESFPLTVTSAQKNPTAFYLCASTPRIGGWETQYFGPGTRLLVL.

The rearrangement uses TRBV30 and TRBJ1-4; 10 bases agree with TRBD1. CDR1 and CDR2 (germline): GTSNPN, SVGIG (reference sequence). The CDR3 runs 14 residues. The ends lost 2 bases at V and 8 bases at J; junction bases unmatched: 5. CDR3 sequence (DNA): TGTGCCTGGAGTTCCGGGACAGGGGAGGAAAAACTGTTTTTT. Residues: CAWSSGTGEEKLFF.